The entry below describes one T cell receptor (beta chain). This sample was included in a study of T cell changes during pregnancy in multiple sclerosis. Assay used: immunoSEQ multiplex PCR; TCRdb lists only in-frame clones, some missing. Of 40,000 or so clones listed, 90% are singletons. Germline CDR1 reads MNHEY; CDR2 reads SVGAGI. Trimming took 2 bases from V and 8 from J, leaving 15 bases between them. This CDR3 comprises 14 residues. The source material was CD4+ T cells from peripheral blood mononuclear cells, sampled in the first trimester of pregnancy. The source of this sequence is a female donor in good health, enrolled as a control in a pregnancy study. The chain links TRBV6-5 to TRBJ1-1; D perhaps matches TRBD1 (5 bases). CDR3 amino acids: CASSYLGSGAEAFF. CDR3 DNA sequence: TGTGCCAGCAGTTACCTGGGTAGTGGGGCAGAAGCTTTCTTT.